Shown below are 30 T cell receptor beta chains from a single sample sequenced in a study of T cell changes during pregnancy in multiple sclerosis. Only in-frame clones appear in the TCRdb table, and some are missing; sequencing was by immunoSEQ multiplex PCR. The sample contains 84,000 or so clones, about 94% of which appear only once. Here the sequenced sample was peripheral blood, taken in the third trimester of pregnancy. All receptors come from a female donor with multiple sclerosis, enrolled in a pregnancy study.

The chain combines TRBV15 with TRBJ1-4; 8 bases are a match to TRBD1. The J segment lost 3 bases and the V segment lost 5 bases, leaving 8 bases of the junction unmatched. The germline gives CDR1 LNHNV, CDR2 YYDKDF (reference sequence). The CDR3 is 16 amino acids. The CDR3 here is CATSWRQGRSNEKLFF. The CDR3 DNA follows: TGTGCCACCAGCTGGCGACAGGGGCGATCTAATGAAAAACTGTTTTTT.

The chain joins TRBV18 to TRBJ1-6; TRBD1 might be the D (5 bases). Deletions cut 4 bases from V and 7 bases from J, with 14 bases between. The CDR3 runs to 15 residues. Germline V gives CDR1 KGHSH, CDR2 LQKENI. Here the CDR3 DNA reads TGTGCCAGCTCACGGACCGGGGAGGGGAATTCACCCCTCCACTTT. Its protein is CASSRTGEGNSPLHF.

This chain uses TRBV29-1 with TRBJ2-3, with D hard to call. V gave up 1 base and J gave up 5 bases, with 10 bases separating them. The germline gives CDR1 SQVTM, CDR2 ANQGSEA. CDR3 length: 13 residues. The CDR3, as DNA: TGCAGCGTTGAAGGATTAGAGGTAGATACGCAGTATTTT. Translation: CSVEGLEVDTQYF.

The V gene is TRBV2, the J gene TRBJ2-7, with 10 positions matching TRBD2. V lost 8 bases and J lost 5; bases outside the gene matches: 6. Germline V gives CDR1 SNHLY, CDR2 FYNNEI. The CDR3 totals 13 residues. The CDR3 spells CASERGGFDEQYF. The CDR3 bases are TGTGCCAGCGAGCGGGGGGGCTTCGACGAGCAGTACTTC.

This chain uses TRBV5-1 with TRBJ2-7, with 8 bases matching TRBD1. Germline V gives CDR1 SGHRS, CDR2 YFSETQ. The V and J ends lost 3 bases and 6 bases, in that order; junction bases with no gene match: 11. The CDR3 contains 15 residues. In DNA, the CDR3 is TGCGCCAGCAGCTCGTTACCGGACAGGGTAGTCGAGCAGTACTTC. It specifies CASSSLPDRVVEQYF. Complete variable domain (other parts from reference TRBV5-1 and TRBJ2-7): KAGVTQTPRYLIKTRGQQVTLSCSPISGHRSVSWYQQTPGQGLQFLFEYFSETQRNKGNFPGRFSGRQFSNSRSEMNVSTLELGDSALYLCASSSLPDRVVEQYFGPGTRLTVT.

This chain uses TRBV10-3 with TRBJ1-2; TRBD1 agrees at 7 bases. Germline V gene data show CDR1 as ENHRY and CDR2 as SYGVKD. J lost 4 bases, V lost 5 bases, and 16 bases had no gene match. This CDR3 is built from 17 residues. As DNA, the CDR3 is TGTGCCATCAGTTCGAGAGTTGGCCTCGACAGGGCCTATGGCTACACCTTC. Its protein product is CAISSRVGLDRAYGYTF.

The chain has TRBV15 and TRBJ1-5; weak D call: TRBD1 (6 bases). The CDR3 spans 16 residues. The ends were cut back, 3 bases at V and 3 bases at J, with 15 bases in the middle. Germline loops: CDR1 LNHNV, CDR2 YYDKDF (reference sequence). The CDR3 coding sequence is TGTGCCACCAGCAGTCAACTGGGACAAAACAATCAGCCCCAGCATTTT. This codes for CATSSQLGQNNQPQHF.

The V and J genes are TRBV27 and TRBJ2-3; 11 nucleotides match TRBD2. Per the germline V gene, CDR1 is MNHEY and CDR2 is SMNVEV (reference sequence). This CDR3 is built from 18 residues. V trimming: 5 bases; J trimming: 0 bases; junction bases outside the gene matches: 10. The CDR3 sequence: CASSPPRLAGISTDTQYF. The CDR3 coding sequence is TGTGCCAGCAGTCCACCAAGACTAGCGGGGATTAGCACAGATACGCAGTATTTT.

CDR3 sequence (DNA): TGTGCCAGCAGTGATCCAGGGGGCGCGAACTATGGCTACACCTTC. This gives the protein CASSDPGGANYGYTF. The chain employs TRBV2 and TRBJ1-2; 8 bases match TRBD1. CDR3 length: 15 residues. With 3 bases clipped from V and 2 bases from J, the junction kept 5 bases outside the gene matches. Germline lookup yields CDR1 SNHLY and CDR2 FYNNEI. Filled out from reference TRBV2 and TRBJ1-2, the complete variable domain reads EPEVTQTPSHQVTQMGQEVILRCVPISNHLYFYWYRQILGQKVEFLVSFYNNEISEKSEIFDDQFSVERPDGSNFTLKIRSTKLEDSAMYFCASSDPGGANYGYTFGSGTRLTVV.

V and J are TRBV7-6 and TRBJ1-5; D is unclear. CDR1 and CDR2 from the germline V gene are SGHVS and FNYEAQ. The CDR3 is made up of 14 amino acids. The V and J ends lost 1 base and 5 bases respectively, with 9 bases between them. CDR3 DNA sequence: TGTGCCAGCAGCTTAGGCAGGAGGGATCAGCCCCAGCATTTT. This sequence encodes CASSLGRRDQPQHF.

V gene TRBV11-2 combines with J gene TRBJ2-3; 10 nucleotides align to TRBD2. In germline, CDR1 is SGHAT, CDR2 FQNNGV. Trimming at V came to 2 bases and at J to 1 base, leaving 3 bases not matched to a gene. The CDR3 sequence is 16 residues long. The CDR3 protein is CASSLLTSGGTDTQYF. The CDR3 coding sequence is TGTGCCAGCAGCTTACTCACTAGCGGGGGCACAGATACGCAGTATTTT.

The CDR3 sequence is CASSSLEETQYF. The CDR3 region has the DNA TGTGCCAGCAGCTCGCTAGAGGAGACCCAGTACTTC. V gene TRBV5-5 combines with J gene TRBJ2-5; D is uncertain. The CDR3 runs to 12 residues. The ends were cut back, 3 bases at V and 5 bases at J, with 8 bases in the middle. The germline CDR1 and CDR2 sequences are SGHKS and YYEKEE (reference sequence).

The chain is built from TRBV15 and TRBJ1-2; maybe TRBD1 (6 bases). The V end lost 0 bases, the J end lost 6 bases, and 17 bases lay between the germline ends. The length of the CDR3 is 16 residues. CDR1 and CDR2 (germline): LNHNV, YYDKDF (reference sequence). This CDR3 is CATSRDQGIALDGYTF. The DNA for the CDR3 is TGTGCCACCAGCAGAGATCAGGGGATCGCCTTAGATGGCTACACCTTC.

The rearrangement links TRBV6-5 to TRBJ1-2; D gene uncertain. Between the trimmed V and J ends, which lost 0 bases and 8 bases, there was a span of 7 bases. The V gene's germline CDR1 is MNHEY and CDR2 SVGAGI. This CDR3 is built from 12 residues. The CDR3 region is CASSYSRQGYTF. The CDR3 DNA reads as TGTGCCAGCAGTTACTCGAGGCAGGGCTACACCTTC.

The rearrangement uses TRBV16 and TRBJ1-1; D unclear. Germline-derived CDR1 and CDR2 are KGHSY and FQNENV. The CDR3 has 13 amino acids. V gave up 0 bases and J gave up 6 bases, with 8 bases separating them. This chain's CDR3 is CASSQSSGAEAFF. The CDR3 nucleotides read TGTGCCAGCAGCCAATCTTCGGGAGCTGAAGCTTTCTTT. The full variable domain, completed using reference TRBV16 and TRBJ1-1, is GEEVAQTPKHLVRGEGQKAKLYCAPIKGHSYVFWYQQVLKNEFKFLISFQNENVFDETGMPKERFSAKCLPNSPCSLEIQATKLEDSAVYFCASSQSSGAEAFFGQGTRLTVV.

J is TRBJ2-7 and V is TRBV18, with TRBD2 as a possible D gene (6 bases). CDR3 length: 14 residues. In germline, CDR1 is KGHSH, CDR2 LQKENI. Trimming removed 4 bases from V and 2 bases from J, with 12 bases in between. CDR3 region: CASSRGARTYEQYF. DNA for the CDR3: TGTGCCAGCTCACGCGGGGCCCGTACCTACGAGCAGTACTTC.

This clone appeared once. CDR3 protein: CAWSVNFLLQGDGYTF. The CDR3 bases are TGTGCCTGGAGTGTAAACTTCCTCCTACAGGGTGACGGCTACACCTTC. V gene TRBV30 combines with J gene TRBJ1-2, with D maybe TRBD1 (6 bases). Germline CDR1 and CDR2: GTSNPN and SVGIG (reference sequence). The CDR3 runs 16 residues. Trimming stripped 0 bases from V and 8 bases from J, with 22 bases between.

The J gene is TRBJ1-6, the V gene TRBV29-1, with TRBD1 matching over 12 bases. The ends lost 6 bases at V and 9 bases at J; junction bases unmatched: 3. This CDR3 region has 13 residues. CDR1 SQVTM and CDR2 ANQGSEA come from the germline V gene. CDR3 coding DNA: TGCAGCGTGGGGACAGGGGGCTCTTCACCCCTCCACTTT. This sequence encodes CSVGTGGSSPLHF.

This sequence joins TRBV7-9 and TRBJ1-1, with a weak D call TRBD1 (6 bases). Between the trimmed V and J ends, which lost 4 bases and 1 base, there was a span of 13 bases. The CDR3 loop spans 15 amino acids. From germline, CDR1 is SEHNR and CDR2 FQNEAQ (reference sequence). CDR3 loop: CASSSQGSRNTEAFF. The CDR3 coding sequence is TGTGCCAGCAGCTCTCAGGGGAGCAGGAACACTGAAGCTTTCTTT. Full variable domain (remainder filled in from reference TRBV7-9 and TRBJ1-1): DTGVSQNPRHKITKRGQNVTFRCDPISEHNRLYWYRQTLGQGPEFLTYFQNEAQLEKSRLLSDRFSAERPKGSFSTLEIQRTEQGDSAMYLCASSSQGSRNTEAFFGQGTRLTVV.

This clone was counted many times. This chain connects TRBV2 to TRBJ1-2; D might be TRBD1 (6 bases). The CDR3 is 14 residues long. Trimming took off 4 bases at V and 4 bases at J, with 13 bases between the two ends. Germline V CDR1 and CDR2: SNHLY, FYNNEI. Here the CDR3 reads CASSVPGGGYGYTF. CDR3 DNA: TGTGCCAGCAGTGTACCGGGAGGGGGCTATGGCTACACCTTC.

The gene calls are TRBV27 and TRBJ1-3; maybe TRBD1 (5 bases). Germline lookup yields CDR1 MNHEY and CDR2 SMNVEV (reference sequence). The V and J ends lost 4 bases and 4 bases respectively, with 14 bases between them. This CDR3 has 15 amino acids. Here the CDR3 DNA reads TGTGCCAGCAGTTCCCGGGGGGGGACCGGAAACACCATATATTTT. Translating it yields CASSSRGGTGNTIYF.

The J gene is TRBJ1-2, the V gene TRBV15; 9 nucleotides agree with TRBD1. Germline V CDR1 and CDR2: LNHNV, YYDKDF (reference sequence). This CDR3 spans 13 amino acids. V shed 3 bases, J shed 13 bases, and the junction held 9 bases outside the gene matches. The DNA for the CDR3 is TGTGCCACCAGCAGGGACAGGGGAAGTTCTTTCACCTTC. Encoded protein: CATSRDRGSSFTF.

CDR3 loop: CASSQAPRAPFTNTGELFF. DNA of the CDR3: TGCGCCAGCAGCCAAGCCCCACGCGCGCCTTTCACGAACACCGGGGAGCTGTTTTTT. This chain uses TRBV4-1 with TRBJ2-2; D unresolved. The V end was cut by 1 base, the J end by 0 bases, with 18 bases between. This CDR3 comprises 19 residues. Germline V gives CDR1 MGHRA, CDR2 YSYEKL.

The chain couples TRBV18 to TRBJ2-5; no clear D gene. This CDR3 has 14 amino acids. Germline V gives CDR1 KGHSH, CDR2 LQKENI. The V end was cut by 2 bases, the J end by 5 bases, with 12 bases between. The CDR3 nucleotides read TGTGCCAGCTCACCAGACCCGCTGGGCGAGACCCAGTACTTC. The encoded protein is CASSPDPLGETQYF. The variable domain in full, completed from reference TRBV18 and TRBJ2-5, reads NAGVMQNPRHLVRRRGQEARLRCSPMKGHSHVYWYRQLPEEGLKFMVYLQKENIIDESGMPKERFSAEFPKEGPSILRIQQVVRGDSAAYFCASSPDPLGETQYFGPGTRLLVL.

The genes are TRBV19 and TRBJ1-6, with a possible D match to TRBD1 (5 bases). Germline lookup yields CDR1 LNHDA and CDR2 SQIVND (reference sequence). This CDR3 is built from 10 residues. The germline V and J ends were trimmed by 9 bases and 14 bases, with 11 bases remaining between them. CDR3 nucleotides: TGTGCCAGCCGTGGGGCGGCCCTCCACTTT. Translating it yields CASRGAALHF. Complete variable domain (other parts from reference TRBV19 and TRBJ1-6): DGGITQSPKYLFRKEGQNVTLSCEQNLNHDAMYWYRQDPGQGLRLIYYSQIVNDFQKGDIAEGYSVSREKKESFPLTVTSAQKNPTAFYLCASRGAALHFGNGTRLTVT.

The chain combines TRBV20-1 with TRBJ1-2; no clear D. This CDR3 spans 11 amino acids. Germline CDR1 reads DFQATT; CDR2 reads SNEGSKA (reference sequence). The V end was cut by 6 bases, the J end by 8 bases, with 13 bases between. The CDR3 is CSAPIARGYTF. For the CDR3, the DNA is TGCAGTGCCCCTATTGCCCGCGGCTACACCTTC.

The rearrangement uses TRBV11-2 and TRBJ1-1; TRBD1 aligns across 12 bases. The CDR3 consists of 14 residues. V lost 5 bases to trimming and J lost 5 bases; unmatched junction nucleotides: 3. Germline values: CDR1 SGHAT, CDR2 FQNNGV. The CDR3 reads CASSGTGGQTEAFF. CDR3 nucleotide sequence: TGTGCCAGCAGCGGGACAGGGGGCCAAACTGAAGCTTTCTTT. The full variable domain, with the rest looked up from reference TRBV11-2 and TRBJ1-1, is EAGVAQSPRYKIIEKRQSVAFWCNPISGHATLYWYQQILGQGPKLLIQFQNNGVVDDSQLPKDRFSAERLKGVDSTLKIQPAKLEDSAVYLCASSGTGGQTEAFFGQGTRLTVV.

This clone occurred once. V is TRBV29-1 and J is TRBJ2-1; TRBD1 is a possible D gene (6 bases). V gave up 7 bases and J gave up 6 bases, with 25 bases separating them. Germline-derived CDR1 and CDR2 are SQVTM and ANQGSEA. This CDR3 region has 16 residues. The CDR3 coding sequence is TGCAGCGCCCAATCGACAGGACAAGGTGGCGGCAATGAGCAGTTCTTC. This gives the protein CSAQSTGQGGGNEQFF.

The chain combines TRBV21-1 with TRBJ1-6; the D call of TRBD1 is as the table states it, not checked on the DNA. TRBV21-1 is a known pseudogene. This CDR3 contains 17 residues. As DNA, the CDR3 is TGTGCCAGCAGCATAGGACAGGCTGTAACTATCAATTCACCCCTCCACTTT. Translating gives CASSIGQAVTINSPLHF.

V is TRBV7-6 and J is TRBJ2-1; the match to TRBD1 covers 9 bases. J lost 0 bases, V lost 5 bases, and 5 bases had no gene match. The germline CDR1 and CDR2 sequences are SGHVS and FNYEAQ. The CDR3 spans 16 residues. The CDR3 DNA reads as TGTGCCAGCAGCAGAGAGACAGGGGGCTCCTACAATGAGCAGTTCTTC. Translating gives CASSRETGGSYNEQFF.